The next 10 T cell receptor beta chains were all read from a single sample in a study of blood T cell repertoires in COVID-19. Measured with immunoSEQ multiplex PCR; TCRdb has only the in-frame clones, and not every one. Of 40,000 to 50,000 clones listed, around 85% are singletons. The specimen was peripheral blood. Receptors originate from a woman over 75 with acute or convalescent COVID-19.

V gene TRBV18 combines with J gene TRBJ1-1; D gene unclear. Germline CDR1 KGHSH, CDR2 LQKENI. V lost 0 bases and J 4 bases, leaving 12 bases between the germline ends. The CDR3 spans 15 residues. CDR3 in amino acids: CASSPPEWEGTEAFF. The CDR3 DNA reads TGTGCCAGCTCACCACCGGAGTGGGAGGGCACTGAAGCTTTCTTT.

The gene calls are TRBV6-6 and TRBJ1-6; 7 positions match TRBD1. The V and J ends lost 2 bases and 7 bases, in that order; junction bases with no gene match: 5. Germline V CDR1 and CDR2: MNHNY, SVGAGI (reference sequence). CDR3 length equals 15 residues. CDR3 DNA sequence: TGTGCCAGCAGTTACATCAGGGGGACGAATTCACCCCTCCACTTT. It codes for CASSYIRGTNSPLHF.

This clone was detected only once. The V and J genes are TRBV7-8 and TRBJ1-5; D call uncertain. CDR3 size: 15 residues. Between the trimmed V and J ends, which lost 5 bases and 2 bases, there was a span of 13 bases. Germline V gene lookup returns CDR1 SGHVS and CDR2 FQNEAQ. The CDR3 reads CASSPSLERNQPQHF. The CDR3 DNA follows: TGTGCCAGCAGCCCCTCGTTAGAGCGCAATCAGCCCCAGCATTTT. The whole variable domain, filled in from reference TRBV7-8 and TRBJ1-5, reads GAGVSQSPRYKVAKRGQDVALRCDPISGHVSLFWYQQALGQGPEFLTYFQNEAQLDKSGLPSDRFFAERPEGSVSTLKIQRTQQEDSAVYLCASSPSLERNQPQHFGDGTRLSIL.

The chain has TRBV9 and TRBJ1-2; no clear D gene. CDR3 size: 17 residues. Germline V gives CDR1 SGDLS, CDR2 YYNGEE. V was shortened by 3 bases and J by 6 bases, with 24 bases between the two germline ends. This CDR3 reads CASSELREHLWWDGYTF. CDR3 nucleotides: TGTGCCAGCAGCGAACTCCGGGAGCACCTCTGGTGGGATGGCTACACCTTC.

This chain uses TRBV5-6 with TRBJ2-1; TRBD1 matches 8 bases. The germline V gene has CDR1 SGHDT and CDR2 YYEEEE. The CDR3 loop spans 11 amino acids. The V and J ends lost 4 bases and 15 bases, in that order; junction bases with no gene match: 6. The CDR3 loop is CASSKDRVTFF. The CDR3 coding sequence is TGTGCCAGCAGCAAGGACAGGGTAACGTTCTTC.

This chain's CDR3 is CASTGDRNTEAFF. The DNA for the CDR3 is TGTGCCAGCACTGGGGACAGGAACACTGAAGCTTTCTTT. The V call is TRBV12-3 or TRBV12-4, the J call TRBJ1-1; 7 bases line up with TRBD1. The CDR3 length is 13 residues. V shed 7 bases, J shed 1 base, and the junction held 3 bases outside the gene matches.

This chain uses TRBV13 with TRBJ2-1, with a weak D call TRBD1 (5 bases). V lost 3 bases and J lost 4, with 19 bases in between. Germline CDR1 and CDR2: PRHDT and FYEKMQ (reference sequence). This CDR3 contains 17 residues. The CDR3 spells CASSLGSETELYNEQFF. The CDR3 coding sequence is TGTGCCAGCAGCTTGGGCTCCGAGACAGAGCTGTACAATGAGCAGTTCTTC.

The rearrangement joins TRBV5-5 to TRBJ2-7; 10 bases are a match to TRBD2. The CDR3 has 17 residues. The germline V gene has CDR1 SGHKS and CDR2 YYEKEE (reference sequence). V was clipped by 2 bases and J by 6 bases; unmatched bases: 14. The CDR3 sequence is CASSLSSGLAGVVEQYF. Written as DNA, the CDR3 is TGTGCCAGCAGCTTAAGTTCGGGGCTAGCGGGGGTTGTCGAGCAGTACTTC.

V is TRBV11-2 and J is TRBJ1-5; D perhaps matches TRBD1 (6 bases). This CDR3 is 15 amino acids long. Deletions cut 4 bases from V and 3 bases from J, with 13 bases between. The germline V gene has CDR1 SGHAT and CDR2 FQNNGV. CDR3 sequence: CASSSGTLYNQPQHF. DNA for the CDR3: TGTGCCAGCAGCTCCGGGACATTGTACAATCAGCCCCAGCATTTT.

J is TRBJ2-3 and V is TRBV4-2, with TRBD2 identical over 13 bases. The trim removed 0 bases at V and 3 bases at J, leaving 9 bases unmatched. This CDR3 is built from 19 residues. The germline V gene encodes CDR1 LGHNA and CDR2 YNFKEQ. The CDR3 DNA follows: TGTGCCAGCAGCCAAGATGAAACTAGCGGGGGGGCCGAAACAGATACGCAGTATTTT. Its protein is CASSQDETSGGAETDTQYF.